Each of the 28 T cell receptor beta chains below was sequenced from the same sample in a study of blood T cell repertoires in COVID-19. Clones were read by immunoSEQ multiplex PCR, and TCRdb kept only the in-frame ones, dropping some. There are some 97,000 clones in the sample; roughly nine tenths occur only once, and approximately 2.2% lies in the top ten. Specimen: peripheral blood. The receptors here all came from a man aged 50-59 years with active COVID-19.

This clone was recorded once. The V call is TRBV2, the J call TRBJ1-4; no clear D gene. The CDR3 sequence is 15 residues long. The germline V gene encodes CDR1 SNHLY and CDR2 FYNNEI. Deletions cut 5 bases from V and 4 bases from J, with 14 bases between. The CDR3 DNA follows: TGTGCCAGCAGTCCCCGCGGGCGACTTAATGAAAAACTGTTTTTT. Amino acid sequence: CASSPRGRLNEKLFF. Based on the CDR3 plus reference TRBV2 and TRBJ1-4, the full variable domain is EPEVTQTPSHQVTQMGQEVILRCVPISNHLYFYWYRQILGQKVEFLVSFYNNEISEKSEIFDDQFSVERPDGSNFTLKIRSTKLEDSAMYFCASSPRGRLNEKLFFGSGTQLSVL.

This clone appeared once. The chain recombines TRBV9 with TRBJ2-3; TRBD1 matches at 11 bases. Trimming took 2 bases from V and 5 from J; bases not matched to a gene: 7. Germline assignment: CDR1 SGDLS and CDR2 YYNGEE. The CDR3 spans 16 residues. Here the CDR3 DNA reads TGTGCCAGCAGCGTCGGACAGGGGGCTTTTGGAGATACGCAGTATTTT. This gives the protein CASSVGQGAFGDTQYF.

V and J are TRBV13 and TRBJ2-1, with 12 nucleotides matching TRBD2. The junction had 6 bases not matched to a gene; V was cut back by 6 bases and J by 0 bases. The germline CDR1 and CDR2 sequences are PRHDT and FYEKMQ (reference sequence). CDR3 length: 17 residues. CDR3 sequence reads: CASSGTSGSSSYNEQFF. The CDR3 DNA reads TGTGCCAGCAGTGGGACTAGCGGGTCTAGCTCCTACAATGAGCAGTTCTTC.

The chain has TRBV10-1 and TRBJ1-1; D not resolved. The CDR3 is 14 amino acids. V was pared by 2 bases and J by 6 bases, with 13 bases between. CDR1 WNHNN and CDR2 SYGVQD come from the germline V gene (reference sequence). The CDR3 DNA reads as TGCGCCAGCAGTGAGGTCCCCCGAGGCGCTGAAGCTTTCTTT. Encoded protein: CASSEVPRGAEAFF.

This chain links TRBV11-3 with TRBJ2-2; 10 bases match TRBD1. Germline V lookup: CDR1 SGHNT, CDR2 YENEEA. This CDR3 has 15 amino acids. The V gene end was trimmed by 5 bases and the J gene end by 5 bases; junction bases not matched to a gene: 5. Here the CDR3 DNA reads TGTGCCAGCAGCGAGGGACAGGGGCGAACCGGGGAGCTGTTTTTT. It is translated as CASSEGQGRTGELFF.

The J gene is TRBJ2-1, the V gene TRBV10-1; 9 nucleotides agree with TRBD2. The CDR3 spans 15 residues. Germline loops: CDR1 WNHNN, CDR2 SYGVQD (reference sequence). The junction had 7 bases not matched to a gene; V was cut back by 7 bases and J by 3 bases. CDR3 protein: CASNLAGEVYNEQFF. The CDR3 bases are TGCGCCAGCAACTTAGCGGGGGAGGTCTACAATGAGCAGTTCTTC.

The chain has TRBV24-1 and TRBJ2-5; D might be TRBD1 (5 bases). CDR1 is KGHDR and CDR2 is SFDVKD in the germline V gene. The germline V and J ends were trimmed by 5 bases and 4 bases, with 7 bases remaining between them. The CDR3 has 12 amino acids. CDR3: CATSARAETQYF. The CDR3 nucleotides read TGTGCCACCAGTGCCAGGGCAGAGACCCAGTACTTC.

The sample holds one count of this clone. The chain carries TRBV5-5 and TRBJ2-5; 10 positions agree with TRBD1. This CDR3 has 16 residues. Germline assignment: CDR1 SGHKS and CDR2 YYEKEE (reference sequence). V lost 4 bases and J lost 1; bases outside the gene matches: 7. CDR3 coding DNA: TGTGCCAGCAGCCTGCGGGACAGGGGAACCCAAGAGACCCAGTACTTC. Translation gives CASSLRDRGTQETQYF.

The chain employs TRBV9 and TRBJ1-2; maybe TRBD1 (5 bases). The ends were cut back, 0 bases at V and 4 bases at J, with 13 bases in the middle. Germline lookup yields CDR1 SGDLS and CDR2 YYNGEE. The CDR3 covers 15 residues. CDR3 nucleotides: TGTGCCAGCAGCGTAGGGGGCAGGCTGGCCTATGGCTACACCTTC. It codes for CASSVGGRLAYGYTF.

CDR3 DNA: TGTGCCAGCAGTGAAGCTGGATTGGGCGCCGGGGAGCTGTTTTTT. Translated, it gives CASSEAGLGAGELFF. The chain employs TRBV6-1 and TRBJ2-2; no firm D call. Germline CDR1 is MNHNS and CDR2 is SASEGT. Trimming stripped 0 bases from V and 6 bases from J, with 11 bases between. The CDR3 spans 15 residues.

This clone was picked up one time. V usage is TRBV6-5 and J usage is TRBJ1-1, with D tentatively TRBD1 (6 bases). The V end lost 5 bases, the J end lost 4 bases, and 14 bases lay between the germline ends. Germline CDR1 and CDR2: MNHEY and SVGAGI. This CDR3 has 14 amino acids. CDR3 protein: CASSKDSASTEAFF. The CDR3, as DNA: TGTGCCAGCAGTAAGGACAGCGCGTCCACTGAAGCTTTCTTT.

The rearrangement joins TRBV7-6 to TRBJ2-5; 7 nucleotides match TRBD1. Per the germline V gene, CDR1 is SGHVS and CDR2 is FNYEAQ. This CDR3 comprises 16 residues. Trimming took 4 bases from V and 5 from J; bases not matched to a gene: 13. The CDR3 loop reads CASSSNSNRGAETQYF. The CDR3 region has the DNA TGTGCCAGCAGCTCCAACTCGAACAGGGGAGCGGAGACCCAGTACTTC.

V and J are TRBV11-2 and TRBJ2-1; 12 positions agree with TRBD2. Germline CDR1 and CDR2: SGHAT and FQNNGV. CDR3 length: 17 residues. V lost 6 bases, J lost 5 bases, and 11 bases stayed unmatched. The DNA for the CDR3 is TGTGCCAGCAGTCCGGGGTCGGGACTAGCGGGTAACAATGAGCAGTTCTTC. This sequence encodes CASSPGSGLAGNNEQFF.

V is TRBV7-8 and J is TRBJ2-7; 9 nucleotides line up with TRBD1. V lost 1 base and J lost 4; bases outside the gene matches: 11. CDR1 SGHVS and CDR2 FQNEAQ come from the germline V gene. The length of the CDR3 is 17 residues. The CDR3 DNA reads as TGTGCCAGCAGCTTAGATACAGGGGGCGTTTCTTGGTACGAGCAGTACGTC. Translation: CASSLDTGGVSWYEQYV.

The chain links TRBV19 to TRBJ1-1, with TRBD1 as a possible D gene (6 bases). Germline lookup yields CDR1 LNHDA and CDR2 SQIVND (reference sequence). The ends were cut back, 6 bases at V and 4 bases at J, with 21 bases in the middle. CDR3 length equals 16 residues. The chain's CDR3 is CASRHALLVGGTEAFF. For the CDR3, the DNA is TGTGCCAGTAGACACGCCCTTCTTGTAGGGGGCACTGAAGCTTTCTTT.

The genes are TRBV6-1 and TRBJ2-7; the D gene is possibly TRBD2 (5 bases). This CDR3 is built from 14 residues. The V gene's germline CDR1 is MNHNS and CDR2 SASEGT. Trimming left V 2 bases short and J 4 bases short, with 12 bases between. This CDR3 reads CASSESGNLYEQYF. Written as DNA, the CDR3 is TGTGCCAGCAGTGAATCCGGGAACCTTTACGAGCAGTACTTC.

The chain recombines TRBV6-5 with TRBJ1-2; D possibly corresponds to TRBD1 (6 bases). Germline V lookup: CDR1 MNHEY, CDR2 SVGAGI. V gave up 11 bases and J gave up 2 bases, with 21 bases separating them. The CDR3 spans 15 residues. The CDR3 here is CAARILQGRNYGYTF. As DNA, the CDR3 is TGTGCCGCCCGGATCTTACAGGGAAGGAACTATGGCTACACCTTC.

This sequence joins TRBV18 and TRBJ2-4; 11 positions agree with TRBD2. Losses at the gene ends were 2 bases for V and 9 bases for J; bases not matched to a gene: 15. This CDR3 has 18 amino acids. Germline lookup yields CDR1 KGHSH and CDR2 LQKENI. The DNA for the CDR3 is TGTGCCAGCTCACCAGCTACCGGCGCAACTAGCGGGAGTATCATTCAGTACTTC. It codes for CASSPATGATSGSIIQYF.

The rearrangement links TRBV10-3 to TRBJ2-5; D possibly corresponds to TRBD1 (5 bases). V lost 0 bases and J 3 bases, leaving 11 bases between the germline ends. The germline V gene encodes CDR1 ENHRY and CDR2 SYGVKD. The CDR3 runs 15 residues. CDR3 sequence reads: CAISESNVREETQYF. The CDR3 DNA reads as TGTGCCATCAGTGAGTCGAACGTCAGGGAAGAGACCCAGTACTTC.

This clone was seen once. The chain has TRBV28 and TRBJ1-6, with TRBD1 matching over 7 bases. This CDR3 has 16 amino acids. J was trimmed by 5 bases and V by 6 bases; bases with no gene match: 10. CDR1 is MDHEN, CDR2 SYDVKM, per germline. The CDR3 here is CASSPTGALNNSPLHF. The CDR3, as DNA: TGTGCCAGCAGCCCAACAGGGGCCCTCAATAATTCACCCCTCCACTTT.

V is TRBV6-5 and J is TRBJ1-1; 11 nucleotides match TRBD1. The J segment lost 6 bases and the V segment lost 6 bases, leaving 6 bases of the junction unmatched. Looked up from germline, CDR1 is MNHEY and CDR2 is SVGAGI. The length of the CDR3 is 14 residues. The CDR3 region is CASRVGQGDAEAFF. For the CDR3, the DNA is TGTGCCAGCAGGGTGGGACAGGGGGACGCTGAAGCTTTCTTT.

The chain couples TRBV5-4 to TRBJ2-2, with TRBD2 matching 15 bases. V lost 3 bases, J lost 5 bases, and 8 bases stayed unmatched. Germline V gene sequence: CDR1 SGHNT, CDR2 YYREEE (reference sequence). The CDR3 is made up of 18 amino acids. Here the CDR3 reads CASSSTPGLAGGTGELFF. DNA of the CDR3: TGTGCCAGCAGCTCAACCCCGGGACTAGCGGGAGGTACCGGGGAGCTGTTTTTT.

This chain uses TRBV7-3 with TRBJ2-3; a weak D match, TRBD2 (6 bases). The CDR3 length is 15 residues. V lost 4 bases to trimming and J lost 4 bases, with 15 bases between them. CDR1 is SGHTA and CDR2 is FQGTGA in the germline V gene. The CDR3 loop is CASSSQGLVSDTQYF. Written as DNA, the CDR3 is TGTGCCAGCAGCTCCCAGGGACTTGTTTCAGATACGCAGTATTTT.

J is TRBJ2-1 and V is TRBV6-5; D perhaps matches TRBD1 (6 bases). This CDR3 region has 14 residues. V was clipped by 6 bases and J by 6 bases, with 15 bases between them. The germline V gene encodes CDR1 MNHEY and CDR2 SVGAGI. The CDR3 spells CASSVTGRPNEQFF. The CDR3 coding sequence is TGTGCCAGCAGCGTGACAGGCCGACCCAATGAGCAGTTCTTC.

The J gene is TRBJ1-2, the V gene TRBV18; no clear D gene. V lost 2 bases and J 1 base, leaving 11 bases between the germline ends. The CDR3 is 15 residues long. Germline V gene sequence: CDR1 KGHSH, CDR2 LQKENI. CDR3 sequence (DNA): TGTGCCAGCTCACCAGGGCTACAGAATAACTATGGCTACACCTTC. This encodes CASSPGLQNNYGYTF.

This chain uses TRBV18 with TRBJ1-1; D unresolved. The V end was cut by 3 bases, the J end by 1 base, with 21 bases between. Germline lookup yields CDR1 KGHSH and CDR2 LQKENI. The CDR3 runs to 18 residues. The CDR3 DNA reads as TGTGCCAGCTCACCCTACACGGCGCGAGGCAGAGGGAACACTGAAGCTTTCTTT. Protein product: CASSPYTARGRGNTEAFF.

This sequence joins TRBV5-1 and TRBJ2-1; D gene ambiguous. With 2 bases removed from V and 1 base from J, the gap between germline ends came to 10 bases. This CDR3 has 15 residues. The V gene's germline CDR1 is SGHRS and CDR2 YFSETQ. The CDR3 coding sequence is TGCGCCAGCAGCTTAGGCGGAGAATCCTACAATGAGCAGTTCTTC. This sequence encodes CASSLGGESYNEQFF.

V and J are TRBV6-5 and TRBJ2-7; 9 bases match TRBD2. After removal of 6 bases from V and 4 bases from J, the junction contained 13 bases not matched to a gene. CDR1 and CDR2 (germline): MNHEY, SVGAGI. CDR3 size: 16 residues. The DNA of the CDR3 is TGTGCCAGCAGCTACCCAGGGGCGGGAGGGCCGTACGAGCAGTACGTC. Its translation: CASSYPGAGGPYEQYV.